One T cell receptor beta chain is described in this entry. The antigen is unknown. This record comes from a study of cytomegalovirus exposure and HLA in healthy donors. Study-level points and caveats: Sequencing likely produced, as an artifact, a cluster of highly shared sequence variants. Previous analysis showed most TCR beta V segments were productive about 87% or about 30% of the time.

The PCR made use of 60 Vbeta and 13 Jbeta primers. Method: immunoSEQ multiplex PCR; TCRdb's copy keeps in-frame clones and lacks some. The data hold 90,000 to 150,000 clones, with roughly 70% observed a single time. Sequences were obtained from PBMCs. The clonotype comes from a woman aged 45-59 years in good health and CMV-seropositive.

The CDR3 DNA follows: TGCGCCAGCAGCCAATCCCTTGTGCAGGGGAATTCACCCCTCCACTTT. Its protein is CASSQSLVQGNSPLHF. The gene calls are TRBV4-3 and TRBJ1-6; a possible D gene is TRBD1 (6 bases). This CDR3 comprises 16 residues. Trimming stripped 2 bases from V and 7 bases from J, with 15 bases between. Per germline, CDR1 LGHNA and CDR2 YSLEER.